The rows below give T cell receptor beta chains drawn from one sample of a study of cytomegalovirus exposure and HLA in healthy donors. The table came from immunoSEQ multiplex PCR; TCRdb's copy has only in-frame clones and leaves some out. The profile shows around 140,000 clones, more than 75% of them singletons. Sequencing was carried out using PBMCs. These receptors all come from a woman younger than 45 in good health and CMV-seronegative. The CDR3 runs from the conserved cysteine through the conserved F or W. The order of the fields is V gene, clone size, D gene, CDR3 protein. A D gene is named only where the DNA matches it firmly. The size field is filled for only some rows; it gives once, few, many or a size class.

TRBV10-3 | . | . | CAISAGTLTYEQYF
TRBV4-1 | . | TRBD1 | CVSSQGPLTLGTEYYEQYF
TRBV6-5 | few | TRBD1 | CASSYGTGDGQYF
TRBV4-1 | . | TRBD1 | CASSQAYRGSYNEQFF
TRBV29-1 | . | TRBD2 | CSVKSGKEFNEQFF
TRBV9 | . | TRBD1 | CASSGGSGTVQTGELFF
TRBV7-9 | few | TRBD1 | CSSSVGTGEAFF
TRBV7-9 | few | TRBD2 | CASSPKPRLAVDEQYF
TRBV7-8 | . | TRBD1 | CASSLERTGGSGTQYF
TRBV4-3 | once | . | CASSPRDSSYNEQFF
TRBV2 | . | . | CASSVLGERSEQYF
TRBV6-5 | . | . | CASRTGEQPQHF
TRBV27 | . | TRBD2 | CASSPESFGTRFPPDTQYF
TRBV30 | . | . | CAWMPVEGPLHF
TRBV13 | . | . | CASSLVSLAGNTIYF
TRBV6-5 | . | . | CASSYSQGLYEQYF
TRBV5-1 | . | . | CASSLPEMWETQYF
TRBV4-2 | . | . | CASSQDRGREYGYTF
TRBV30 | . | . | CAWTRGGDQPQHF
TRBV5-4 | . | TRBD1 | CASSSTGEIMLYGYTF
TRBV7-9 | . | . | CASSPPTEPYEQYF
TRBV6-5 | . | . | CASSYSRVSGNTIYF
TRBV7-9 | . | TRBD2 | CASSLAPSGSTDTQYF
TRBV18 | . | . | CASSPSRYEQFF
TRBV2 | . | . | CASSERRGGTEAFF
TRBV7-9 | . | . | CASSLGGLRAPGYTF
TRBV6-1 | . | . | CASSTDSPYEQYF
TRBV7-6 | . | . | CASSLYPTNEKLFF
TRBV28 | . | TRBD1 | CASSYEAGQITGGTEAFF
TRBV2 | . | . | CASSEAGQSYEQYF
TRBV28 | . | TRBD1 | CASTPRGQGRTGELFF
TRBV7-9 | . | . | CASSSDLPSDQPQHF
TRBV5-1 | . | TRBD2 | CASSFETSSAGELFF
TRBV7-2 | . | . | CASSFRPETNYGYTF
TRBV7-6 | . | . | CASSLDRGSYEQYF
TRBV4-2 | . | . | CASSQEEAGDTEAFF
TRBV9 | once | . | CASSGAPSYNEQFF
TRBV5-5 | . | . | CASSLVRGDGYTF
TRBV7-9 | . | . | CASSPQGNYGYTF
TRBV5-4 | . | . | CASSLHYGEETQYF
TRBV10-3 | . | . | CAISESGQEQFF
TRBV4-1 | . | TRBD2 | CASSPQGGFAGELFF
TRBV2 | . | . | CASSPFMNTEAFF
TRBV28 | . | . | CASSLLSRENTEAFF
TRBV4-2 | . | TRBD2 | CASSPRGLAPLVEQFF
TRBV29-1 | . | TRBD1 | CSVVGQGTEQFF
TRBV4-1 | . | TRBD1 | CASSRGTGGLNTEAFF
TRBV27 | . | TRBD2 | CASSFGLAGGKQYF
TRBV27 | . | TRBD1 | CATGSYLGQGVHEQFF
TRBV4-2 | . | TRBD2 | CASSQDFPSGRHEQYF
TRBV7-9 | . | TRBD2 | CASSLVKRESYNEQFF
TRBV28 | . | . | CASSLDTGELFF
TRBV28 | . | TRBD2 | CASGGSGDYEQYF
TRBV7-9 | . | TRBD2 | CASSQPGLTYEQYF
TRBV4-3 | . | . | CASSQVVSPMNTEAFF